This TCR beta chain was obtained from a study of tumor-infiltrating lymphocytes in localized non-small cell lung cancer. The overall study: Several tumor histologies, both smoking statuses, and some post-neoadjuvant chemotherapy samples were included.

Study-wide findings and caveats: Each assay used a separate piece of the same tissue.

Sequencing used immunoSEQ multiplex PCR; TCRdb keeps in-frame clones, though not all of them. This sample has around 6,700 clones, with 70% to 80% found just once. Concerning this clone itself: Its specificity is unknown.

Germline V gives CDR1 SGHRS, CDR2 YFSETQ. The CDR3 covers 15 residues. The junction had 3 bases not matched to a gene; V was cut back by 3 bases and J by 2 bases. Source material: uninvolved lung tissue not adjacent to the tumor. The rearrangement uses TRBV5-1 and TRBJ2-1; 9 positions match TRBD1. This TCR was sampled from a human donor with non-small cell lung cancer. The CDR3 nucleotides are TGCGCCAGCAGCTCCGGGACAGGGACCTACAATGAGCAGTTCTTC. Encoded protein: CASSSGTGTYNEQFF.